This entry describes one T cell receptor (beta chain). The sample belongs to a study of radiotherapy plus CTLA-4 blockade in lung cancer. Only in-frame clones appear in the TCRdb table, and some are missing; sequencing was by immunoSEQ multiplex PCR. This sample has around 100,000 clones; 81% occur once, and the top ten carry around 3%. The CDR3 is made up of 15 amino acids. Trimming stripped 5 bases from V and 6 bases from J, with 17 bases between. Germline V gene sequence: CDR1 SGHVS, CDR2 FQNEAQ. The chain couples TRBV7-8 to TRBJ2-1; D is possibly TRBD1 or TRBD2 (7 bases each). The sample consisted of peripheral blood, taken from a patient treated with radiotherapy plus ipilimumab. The receptor's source is a human donor with non-small cell lung cancer that progressed on radiotherapy plus ipilimumab. Some clones in this sample may be carry-over from other donors' samples. CDR3 DNA sequence: TGTGCCAGCAGCACCCAGGGGGGGATATTCAATGAGCAGTTCTTC. Amino acid sequence: CASSTQGGIFNEQFF.